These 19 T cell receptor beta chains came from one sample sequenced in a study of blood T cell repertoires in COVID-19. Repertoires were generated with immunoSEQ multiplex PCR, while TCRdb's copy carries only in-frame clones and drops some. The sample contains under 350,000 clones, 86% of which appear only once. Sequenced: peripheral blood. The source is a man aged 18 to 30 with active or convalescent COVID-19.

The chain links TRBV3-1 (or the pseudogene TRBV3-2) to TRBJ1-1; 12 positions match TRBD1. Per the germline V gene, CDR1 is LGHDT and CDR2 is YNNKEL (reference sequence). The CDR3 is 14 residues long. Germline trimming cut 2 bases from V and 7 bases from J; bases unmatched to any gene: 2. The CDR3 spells CASSQRDRGLEAFF. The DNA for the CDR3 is TGTGCCAGCAGCCAACGGGACAGGGGGCTTGAAGCTTTCTTT.

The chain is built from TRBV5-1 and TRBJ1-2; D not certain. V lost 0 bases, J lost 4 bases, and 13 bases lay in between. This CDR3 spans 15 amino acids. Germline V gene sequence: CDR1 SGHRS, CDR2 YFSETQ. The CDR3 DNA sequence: TGCGCCAGCAGCTTGGACGCTTTCACGGGCTATGGCTACACCTTC. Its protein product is CASSLDAFTGYGYTF.

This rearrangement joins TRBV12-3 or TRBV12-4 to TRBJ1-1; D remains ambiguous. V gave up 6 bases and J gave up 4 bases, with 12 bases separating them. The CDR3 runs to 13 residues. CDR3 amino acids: CASRHERGTEAFF. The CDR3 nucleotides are TGTGCCAGCAGACACGAACGGGGCACTGAAGCTTTCTTT.

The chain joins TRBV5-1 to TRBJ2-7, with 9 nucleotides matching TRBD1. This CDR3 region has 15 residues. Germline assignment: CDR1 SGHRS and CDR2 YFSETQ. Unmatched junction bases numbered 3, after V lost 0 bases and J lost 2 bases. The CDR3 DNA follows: TGCGCCAGCAGCTTGGTGGGGACAGGGACCTACGAGCAGTACTTC. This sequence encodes CASSLVGTGTYEQYF.

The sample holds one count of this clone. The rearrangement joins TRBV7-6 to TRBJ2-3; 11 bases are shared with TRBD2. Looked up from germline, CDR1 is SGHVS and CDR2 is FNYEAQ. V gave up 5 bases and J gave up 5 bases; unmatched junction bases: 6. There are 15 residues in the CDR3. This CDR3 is CASSTLAGVGDTQYF. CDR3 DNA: TGTGCCAGCAGCACACTAGCGGGGGTAGGAGATACGCAGTATTTT.

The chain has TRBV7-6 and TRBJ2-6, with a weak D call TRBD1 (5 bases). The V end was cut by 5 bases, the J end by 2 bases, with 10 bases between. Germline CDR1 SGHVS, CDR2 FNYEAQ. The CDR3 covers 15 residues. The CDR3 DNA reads TGTGCCAGCAGCCCAAGGGGTCCTGGGGCCAACGTCCTGACTTTC. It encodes CASSPRGPGANVLTF.

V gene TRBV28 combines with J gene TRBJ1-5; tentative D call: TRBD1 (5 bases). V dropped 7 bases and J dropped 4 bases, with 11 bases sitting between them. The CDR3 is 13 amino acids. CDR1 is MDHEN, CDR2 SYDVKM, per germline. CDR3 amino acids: CASKPPGNQPQHF. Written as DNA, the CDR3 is TGTGCCAGCAAACCCCCAGGGAATCAGCCCCAGCATTTT.

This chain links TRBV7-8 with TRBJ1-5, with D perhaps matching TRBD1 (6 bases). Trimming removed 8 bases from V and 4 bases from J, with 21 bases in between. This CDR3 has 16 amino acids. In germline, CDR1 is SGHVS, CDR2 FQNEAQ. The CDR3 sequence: CASARGFGYGNQPQHF. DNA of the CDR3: TGTGCCAGCGCCAGGGGTTTCGGGTATGGGAATCAGCCCCAGCATTTT.

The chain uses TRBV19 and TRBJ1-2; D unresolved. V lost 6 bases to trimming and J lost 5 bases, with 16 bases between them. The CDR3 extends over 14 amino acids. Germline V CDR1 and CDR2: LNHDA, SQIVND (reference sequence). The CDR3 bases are TGTGCCAGTAGCAGTCAGATGGAGGCGTATGGCTACACCTTC. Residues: CASSSQMEAYGYTF.

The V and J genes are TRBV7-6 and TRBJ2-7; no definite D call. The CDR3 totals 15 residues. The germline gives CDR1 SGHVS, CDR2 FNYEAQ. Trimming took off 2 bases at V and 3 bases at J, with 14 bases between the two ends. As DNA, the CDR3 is TGTGCCAGCAGCTTAAAGGAGATACCTCTCTACGAGCAGTACTTC. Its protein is CASSLKEIPLYEQYF.

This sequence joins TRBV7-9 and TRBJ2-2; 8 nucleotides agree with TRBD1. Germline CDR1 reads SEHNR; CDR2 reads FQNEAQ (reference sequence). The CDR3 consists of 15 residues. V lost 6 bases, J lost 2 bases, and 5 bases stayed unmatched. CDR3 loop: CASRTTGANTGELFF. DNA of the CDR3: TGTGCCAGCAGAACGACAGGGGCCAACACCGGGGAGCTGTTTTTT. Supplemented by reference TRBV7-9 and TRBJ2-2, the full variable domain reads DTGVSQNPRHKITKRGQNVTFRCDPISEHNRLYWYRQTLGQGPEFLTYFQNEAQLEKSRLLSDRFSAERPKGSFSTLEIQRTEQGDSAMYLCASRTTGANTGELFFGEGSRLTVL.

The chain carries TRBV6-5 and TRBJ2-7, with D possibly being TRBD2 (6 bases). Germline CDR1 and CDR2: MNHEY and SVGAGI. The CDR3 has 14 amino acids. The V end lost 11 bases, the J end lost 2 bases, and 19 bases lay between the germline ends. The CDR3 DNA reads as TGTGCCGGGAGGTCTGATTGGGGGACCTACGAGCAGTACTTC. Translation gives CAGRSDWGTYEQYF.

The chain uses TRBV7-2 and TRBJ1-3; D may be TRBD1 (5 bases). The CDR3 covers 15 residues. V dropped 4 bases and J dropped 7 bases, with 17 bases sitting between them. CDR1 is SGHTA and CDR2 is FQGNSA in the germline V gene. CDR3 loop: CASSYMFRGGNTIYF. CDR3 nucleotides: TGTGCCAGCAGCTACATGTTTAGGGGAGGTAACACCATATATTTT.

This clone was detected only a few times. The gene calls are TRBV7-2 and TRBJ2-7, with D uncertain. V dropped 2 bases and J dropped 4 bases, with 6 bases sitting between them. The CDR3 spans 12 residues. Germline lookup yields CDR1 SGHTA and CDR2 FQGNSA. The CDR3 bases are TGTGCCAGCAGCTTATACAATTACGAGCAGTACTTC. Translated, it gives CASSLYNYEQYF.

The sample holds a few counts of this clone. CDR3 coding DNA: TGTGCCAGCAGCCCTGGACTAGCCACCTACGAGCAGTACTTC. Its protein product is CASSPGLATYEQYF. The chain combines TRBV5-4 with TRBJ2-7; 8 bases fit TRBD2. The junction had 5 bases not matched to a gene; V was cut back by 4 bases and J by 2 bases. The germline CDR1 and CDR2 sequences are SGHNT and YYREEE (reference sequence). The CDR3 loop spans 14 amino acids. Combining the CDR3 with reference TRBV5-4 and TRBJ2-7 gives the whole variable domain ETGVTQSPTHLIKTRGQQVTLRCSSQSGHNTVSWYQQALGQGPQFIFQYYREEENGRGNFPPRFSGLQFPNYSSELNVNALELDDSALYLCASSPGLATYEQYFGPGTRLTVT.

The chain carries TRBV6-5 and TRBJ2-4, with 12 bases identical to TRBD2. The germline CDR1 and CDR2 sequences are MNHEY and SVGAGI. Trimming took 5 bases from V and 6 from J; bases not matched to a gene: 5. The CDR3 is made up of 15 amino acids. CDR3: CASSPSGGGRNIQYF. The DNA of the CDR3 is TGTGCCAGCAGTCCTAGCGGGGGGGGGCGAAACATTCAGTACTTC.

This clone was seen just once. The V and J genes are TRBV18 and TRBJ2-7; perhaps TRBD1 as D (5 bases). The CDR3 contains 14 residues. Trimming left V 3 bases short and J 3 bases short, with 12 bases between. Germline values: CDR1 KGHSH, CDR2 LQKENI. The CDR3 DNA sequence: TGTGCCAGCTCACCTCCAACCAGGGTCTACGAGCAGTACTTC. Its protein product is CASSPPTRVYEQYF.

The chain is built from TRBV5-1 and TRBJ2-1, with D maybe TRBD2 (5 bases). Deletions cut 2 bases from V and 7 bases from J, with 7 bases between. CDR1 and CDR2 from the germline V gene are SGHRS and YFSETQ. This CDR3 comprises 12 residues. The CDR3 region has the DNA TGCGCCAGCAGCTTAGAGGGTAATGAGCAGTTCTTC. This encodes CASSLEGNEQFF.

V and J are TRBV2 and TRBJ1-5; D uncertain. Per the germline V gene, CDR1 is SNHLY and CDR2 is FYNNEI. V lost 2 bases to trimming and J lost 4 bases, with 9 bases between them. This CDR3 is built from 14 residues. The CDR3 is CASSELPDNQPQHF. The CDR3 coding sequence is TGTGCCAGCAGTGAACTCCCAGATAATCAGCCCCAGCATTTT.